Below, 21 T cell receptor beta chains from the same sample are listed, as sequenced in a study of monozygotic twins with inflammatory bowel disease. TCRdb reprocessed the 5' RACE reads, with one entry per CDR3 protein and no DNA. Its table records roughly 320,000 distinct CDR3 sequences. The sequenced material came from blood. These receptors all come from a human donor with ulcerative colitis or Crohn's disease, or a healthy co-twin of an affected twin (not recorded which).

The chain is built from TRBV7-3 and TRBJ2-2. The CDR3 is made up of 15 amino acids. Looked up from germline, CDR1 is SGHTA and CDR2 is FQGTGA. CDR3 residues: CASSPQNLDTGELFF. The complete variable domain, with remaining parts taken from reference TRBV7-3 and TRBJ2-2, reads GAGVSQTPSNKVTEKGKYVELRCDPISGHTALYWYRQSLGQGPEFLIYFQGTGAADDSGLPNDRFFAVRPEGSVSTLKIQRTERGDSAVYLCASSPQNLDTGELFFGEGSRLTVL.

The chain recombines TRBV7-2 with TRBJ1-2; TCRdb's D gene call, TRBD1, goes unchecked for lack of DNA. The CDR3 consists of 14 residues. Germline V gene data show CDR1 as SGHTA and CDR2 as FQGNSA. CDR3 protein: CATQAGTYNYGYTF.

The CDR3 sequence is CASSSQRGTKETQYF. The gene calls are TRBV18 and TRBJ2-5; the TCRdb call, TRBD2, lacks DNA for checking. This CDR3 is 15 amino acids long. Germline V gene sequence: CDR1 KGHSH, CDR2 LQKENI.

V gene TRBV28 combines with J gene TRBJ2-7; TCRdb selects TRBD1, and the lack of DNA leaves this call unchecked. Per the germline V gene, CDR1 is MDHEN and CDR2 is SYDVKM. This CDR3 has 11 amino acids. The CDR3 here is CASRGGYEQYF.

CDR3 loop: CASSFTQPFSYEQYF. V is TRBV12-3 or TRBV12-4 and J is TRBJ2-7. The CDR3 contains 15 residues.

The gene calls are TRBV11-2 and TRBJ2-3; the D call of TRBD1 rests on TCRdb alone, since no DNA is present to check it. This CDR3 spans 18 amino acids. The germline CDR1 and CDR2 sequences are SGHAT and FQNNGV. CDR3: CASSLVQGARLEMDTQYF.

The chain uses TRBV20-1 and TRBJ2-7; TCRdb names TRBD1, which stays unverified in the absence of DNA. The germline V gene has CDR1 DFQATT and CDR2 SNEGSKA (reference sequence). The CDR3 is made up of 15 amino acids. The CDR3: CSAPARDRANYEQYF.

This chain links TRBV4-3 with TRBJ2-1; TCRdb designates TRBD1, a call that cannot be tested without DNA. The germline V gene encodes CDR1 LGHNA and CDR2 YSLEER. CDR3 length equals 14 residues. CDR3: CASSQEPRGNEQFF.

J is TRBJ2-5 and V is TRBV4-2; the D call of TRBD1 rests on TCRdb alone, since no DNA is present to check it. The CDR3 loop spans 14 amino acids. The germline gives CDR1 LGHNA, CDR2 YNFKEQ. The CDR3 loop reads CASSSPGTGETQYF.

V and J are TRBV11-1 and TRBJ2-4. Per the germline V gene, CDR1 is SGHAT and CDR2 is FQDESV (reference sequence). The CDR3 is 16 amino acids. CDR3 sequence reads: CASSHTVEIAKNIQYF.

V usage is TRBV27 and J usage is TRBJ2-1; TCRdb reports TRBD1, a call that lacks DNA to check it against. Germline assignment: CDR1 MNHEY and CDR2 SMNVEV (reference sequence). The CDR3 consists of 18 residues. The CDR3 spells CASSLRTGQGASYNEQFF.

The J gene is TRBJ2-1, the V gene TRBV10-2; the D call from TCRdb, TRBD2, cannot be confirmed without DNA. This CDR3 region has 17 residues. Germline values: CDR1 WSHSY, CDR2 SAAADI. The CDR3 here is CASSGLAGGLSYNEQFF.

CDR3 in amino acids: CAISDQGAVNEQFF. V gene TRBV10-3 combines with J gene TRBJ2-1; the TCRdb D gene call, TRBD1, has no DNA to confirm it. CDR3 length equals 14 residues. The germline gives CDR1 ENHRY, CDR2 SYGVKD.

The rearrangement links TRBV5-1 to TRBJ1-6; the TRBD1 assignment by TCRdb is unverifiable without DNA. This CDR3 has 17 amino acids. Germline V gives CDR1 SGHRS, CDR2 YFSETQ. The CDR3 spells CASSPGTESSYNSPLHF.

The V call is TRBV9, the J call TRBJ2-5; there is no DNA to check the TCRdb D call of TRBD2. The CDR3 loop spans 14 amino acids. The germline CDR1 and CDR2 sequences are SGDLS and YYNGEE. The CDR3: CASSPGLAKETQYF.

The chain's CDR3 is CTAGQGQHEQYF. The chain joins TRBV20-1 to TRBJ2-7; the TCRdb D gene call, TRBD1, has no DNA to confirm it. CDR3 length: 12 amino acids. Looked up from germline, CDR1 is DFQATT and CDR2 is SNEGSKA (reference sequence).

This chain joins TRBV5-4 and TRBJ1-1. Germline V gene sequence: CDR1 SGHNT, CDR2 YYREEE (reference sequence). This CDR3 spans 12 amino acids. The CDR3 reads CASSLEITEAFF.

The rearrangement uses TRBV14 and TRBJ1-1; without DNA, the TCRdb call of TRBD1 cannot be checked. The CDR3 is made up of 16 amino acids. Per germline, CDR1 SGHDN and CDR2 FVKESK. The CDR3 sequence: CASSKLAGGPNTEAFF.

The rearrangement links TRBV29-1 to TRBJ2-3. Germline V gives CDR1 SQVTM, CDR2 ANQGSEA. This CDR3 has 13 residues. The CDR3 sequence: CSVGDGSTDTQYF.

This chain connects TRBV20-1 to TRBJ2-4; the D gene TCRdb calls, TRBD1, cannot be checked with no DNA. The CDR3 loop spans 15 amino acids. CDR1 DFQATT and CDR2 SNEGSKA come from the germline V gene (reference sequence). This CDR3 is CSATRVGGLRNIQYF.

The V and J genes are TRBV12-3 or TRBV12-4 and TRBJ2-1. The CDR3 spans 11 residues. The CDR3 loop is CASTDSGRRFF.